This entry lists 6 T cell receptor beta chains sequenced from one sample in a study of blood T cell repertoires in COVID-19. Sequenced by immunoSEQ multiplex PCR; TCRdb stores in-frame clones only, minus some. Of about 300,000 clones detected, about nine tenths appear once; the ten largest clones hold less than 4.5%. Sequencing was carried out using PBMCs or T cells enriched from blood (not recorded which). These receptors were taken from a man between 25 and 39 years old who had recovered from COVID-19.

The rearrangement links TRBV24-1 to TRBJ2-2; TRBD2 matches at 8 bases. CDR1 and CDR2 (germline): KGHDR, SFDVKD. The CDR3 totals 19 residues. The V segment lost 0 bases and the J segment 1 base; nucleotides outside the gene matches: 9. CDR3: CATSDLGGSGDQNTGELFF. In nucleotides, the CDR3 is TGTGCCACCAGTGATTTGGGCGGTAGCGGGGATCAGAACACCGGGGAGCTGTTTTTT.

The V call is TRBV7-6, the J call TRBJ2-7; the D gene is possibly TRBD1 (6 bases). This CDR3 comprises 14 residues. The germline V and J ends were trimmed by 6 bases and 0 bases, with 12 bases remaining between them. Looked up from germline, CDR1 is SGHVS and CDR2 is FNYEAQ. CDR3 amino acids: CASRLNRDSYEQYF. The CDR3 bases are TGTGCCAGCAGATTAAACAGGGACTCCTACGAGCAGTACTTC.

Here the CDR3 reads CASSPNVAGNTGELFF. The CDR3 DNA is TGTGCCAGCTCACCAAATGTCGCGGGAAACACCGGGGAGCTGTTTTTT. V is TRBV18 and J is TRBJ2-2; tentative D call: TRBD2 (6 bases). The V gene's germline CDR1 is KGHSH and CDR2 LQKENI. The ends were cut back, 2 bases at V and 2 bases at J, with 12 bases in the middle. There are 16 residues in the CDR3.

The chain links TRBV7-2 to TRBJ1-2, with 8 nucleotides matching TRBD1. The CDR3 runs to 14 residues. Germline V gives CDR1 SGHTA, CDR2 FQGNSA. With 3 bases clipped from V and 2 bases from J, the junction kept 2 bases outside the gene matches. The CDR3 region has the DNA TGTGCCAGCAGCTTCAGGGGGCACAACTATGGCTACACCTTC. This sequence encodes CASSFRGHNYGYTF.

DNA for the CDR3: TGTGCCAGCAGTTCGCTATATTCCAAGGGGATTCAGTACTTC. Translation: CASSSLYSKGIQYF. J is TRBJ2-4 and V is TRBV27; possibly TRBD1 for D (5 bases). This CDR3 is built from 14 residues. V was pared by 4 bases and J by 10 bases, with 17 bases between. Looked up from germline, CDR1 is MNHEY and CDR2 is SMNVEV (reference sequence).

This clone was recorded only once. This chain uses TRBV5-1 with TRBJ2-2, with D tentatively TRBD2 (6 bases). The germline V and J ends were trimmed by 4 bases and 2 bases, with 9 bases remaining between them. The CDR3 loop spans 14 amino acids. Per germline, CDR1 SGHRS and CDR2 YFSETQ. The CDR3 here is CASSRDFNTGELFF. CDR3 nucleotide sequence: TGCGCCAGCAGCAGGGACTTTAACACCGGGGAGCTGTTTTTT.